A selection of T cell receptor beta chains follows, all from one sample in a study of T cell responses to AZD1222 COVID-19 vaccine. Some clones are missing from TCRdb's copy, which holds only in-frame ones; the method was immunoSEQ multiplex PCR. The sample lists about 120,000 clones; approximately 90% were seen once. The sequences come from peripheral blood, collected on day 0 of AZD1222 vaccination. Receptors originate from an adult in good health. Both conserved end residues are part of each CDR3. A D gene is named only where the DNA matches it firmly. Clone size is shown for a subset of rows, as once, few, many or a class of expanded clone.

length | J | size | D | V | CDR3 | DNA
18 | TRBJ1-2 | few | TRBD1 | TRBV4-1 | CASSQARDRGRPNYGYTF | TGCGCCAGCAGCCAAGCCCGGGACAGGGGTCGTCCAAACTATGGCTACACCTTC
13 | TRBJ1-5 | . | TRBD1 | TRBV6-5 | CASRQGARQPQHF | TGTGCCAGCAGGCAGGGGGCGCGGCAGCCCCAGCATTTT
15 | TRBJ1-1 | . | . | TRBV6-5 | CASSPQGGVNTEAFF | TGTGCCAGCAGCCCCCAGGGAGGGGTGAACACTGAAGCTTTCTTT
17 | TRBJ1-5 | once | . | TRBV28 | CASSLILDGPGDQPQHF | TGTGCCAGCAGTTTAATCCTCGACGGGCCAGGAGATCAGCCCCAGCATTTT
16 | TRBJ2-1 | . | . | TRBV9 | CASSQGVGGSYNEQFF | TGTGCCAGCAGCCAGGGGGTCGGGGGGTCCTACAATGAGCAGTTCTTC
14 | TRBJ2-7 | . | . | TRBV9 | CASSVGREPYEQYF | TGTGCCAGCAGCGTAGGACGGGAGCCCTACGAGCAGTACTTC
14 | TRBJ2-7 | once | . | TRBV9 | CASSPRDWGPEQYF | TGTGCCAGCAGCCCCCGGGACTGGGGCCCCGAGCAGTACTTC
13 | TRBJ1-2 | . | . | TRBV5-4 | CASSLDRDYGYTF | TGTGCCAGCAGCTTGGACAGGGACTATGGCTACACCTTC
13 | TRBJ1-1 | . | . | TRBV6-1 | CASSDVANTEAFF | TGTGCCAGCAGTGACGTAGCGAACACTGAAGCTTTCTTT
14 | TRBJ1-6 | . | . | TRBV19 | CASRSSSYNSPLHF | TGTGCCAGTAGAAGTAGCTCCTATAATTCACCCCTCCACTTT
14 | TRBJ2-7 | . | . | TRBV5-6 | CASSNGVITPGQYF | TGTGCCAGCAGCAACGGGGTGATTACGCCTGGGCAGTACTTC
14 | TRBJ1-1 | . | . | TRBV13 | CASSSPRQATEAFF | TGTGCCAGCAGCTCCCCCCGACAGGCCACTGAAGCTTTCTTT
16 | TRBJ1-6 | once | . | TRBV5-5 | CASSTSQPGPHSPLHF | TGTGCCAGCAGCACCTCCCAACCGGGTCCTCATTCACCCCTCCACTTT
14 | TRBJ1-2 | . | . | TRBV7-9 | CASSSTAGVDGYTF | TGTGCCAGCAGTTCAACGGCCGGGGTAGATGGCTACACCTTC
15 | TRBJ2-1 | . | . | TRBV7-8 | CASSLAGGPYNEQFF | TGTGCCAGCAGCTTAGCGGGGGGTCCATACAATGAGCAGTTCTTC
12 | TRBJ2-1 | . | . | TRBV6-5 | CASSPSRVEQFF | TGTGCCAGCAGTCCATCTAGGGTTGAGCAGTTCTTC
13 | TRBJ1-1 | . | . | TRBV28 | CATYRFRNTEAFF | TGTGCCACCTACAGGTTCCGGAACACTGAAGCTTTCTTT
15 | TRBJ1-6 | . | TRBD1 | TRBV7-2 | CASSPTGAPNSPLHF | TGTGCCAGCAGCCCGACAGGGGCTCCAAATTCACCCCTCCACTTT
13 | TRBJ2-1 | . | . | TRBV15 | CATSRGMRDEQFF | TGTGCCACCAGCAGAGGAATGAGGGATGAGCAGTTCTTC
17 | TRBJ2-2 | . | . | TRBV5-4 | CASSLARSGANTGELFF | TGTGCCAGCAGCTTGGCGAGGTCAGGCGCGAACACCGGGGAGCTGTTTTTT
14 | TRBJ1-1 | once | . | TRBV19 | CASSIRGAVAEAFF | TGTGCCAGTAGTATTCGGGGGGCGGTCGCTGAAGCTTTCTTT
14 | TRBJ1-1 | . | TRBD1 | TRBV6-5 | CASSYSGTGSEAFF | TGTGCCAGCAGTTACTCGGGGACAGGGAGTGAAGCTTTCTTT
14 | TRBJ2-3 | . | . | TRBV5-4 | CASSPEDGTDTQYF | TGTGCCAGCAGCCCGGAAGACGGCACAGATACGCAGTATTTT
16 | TRBJ2-2 | . | . | TRBV11-3 | CASSSPVGSNTGELFF | TGTGCCAGCAGCTCCCCGGTGGGTTCGAACACCGGGGAGCTGTTTTTT
10 | TRBJ1-1 | . | . | TRBV10-3 | CAAGGSEAFF | TGTGCCGCCGGAGGCTCTGAAGCTTTCTTT
13 | TRBJ1-2 | . | . | TRBV19 | CASSIPERGGYTF | TGTGCCAGTAGTATCCCGGAGAGGGGAGGCTACACCTTC
16 | TRBJ2-3 | . | TRBD2 | TRBV2 | CARRGPSGGVTDTQYF | TGTGCCAGAAGGGGACCTAGCGGGGGAGTCACAGATACGCAGTATTTT
11 | TRBJ1-1 | . | . | TRBV19 | CASRNQGGAFF | TGTGCCAGTAGGAACCAAGGAGGTGCTTTCTTT
14 | TRBJ2-3 | . | . | TRBV10-1 | CASSEERRADTQYF | TGCGCCAGCAGTGAGGAGAGGAGGGCAGATACGCAGTATTTT
15 | TRBJ2-1 | . | . | TRBV18 | CASSSSTGSYNEQFF | TGTGCCAGCTCATCTTCAACGGGATCCTACAATGAGCAGTTCTTC
12 | TRBJ2-7 | . | . | TRBV6-4 | CASSDLRDEQYF | TGTGCCAGCAGTGACCTCAGGGACGAGCAGTACTTC
15 | TRBJ2-7 | . | TRBD2 | TRBV19 | CASSIGTSGVYEQYF | TGTGCCAGTAGTATTGGGACTAGCGGGGTCTACGAGCAGTACTTC
18 | TRBJ1-5 | . | . | TRBV5-7 | CASSSWDSLRGSNQPQHF | TGTGCCAGCAGTTCATGGGACTCCCTCCGAGGGAGCAATCAGCCCCAGCATTTT
12 | TRBJ2-7 | . | . | TRBV2 | CASRALFYEQYF | TGTGCCAGCCGGGCCCTTTTCTACGAGCAGTACTTC
14 | TRBJ2-5 | . | . | TRBV4-1 | CASSPTQYQETQYF | TGCGCCAGCAGCCCGACGCAGTACCAAGAGACCCAGTACTTC
14 | TRBJ2-7 | . | TRBD2 | TRBV9 | CASSPGTSGDEQYF | TGTGCCAGCAGCCCCGGGACTAGCGGGGACGAGCAGTACTTC
12 | TRBJ1-5 | . | . | TRBV19 | CASHEMNQPQHF | TGTGCCAGCCATGAAATGAATCAGCCCCAGCATTTT
12 | TRBJ1-1 | . | . | TRBV19 | CASGEGLTEAFF | TGTGCCAGTGGAGAGGGGTTGACTGAAGCTTTCTTT
12 | TRBJ2-1 | . | . | TRBV4-1 | CASRGGFNEQFF | TGCGCCAGCAGGGGGGGTTTCAATGAGCAGTTCTTC
14 | TRBJ1-2 | . | TRBD1 | TRBV28 | CASSLYRGQVGYTF | TGTGCCAGCAGTCTTTACAGGGGGCAGGTTGGCTACACCTTC
17 | TRBJ1-1 | . | . | TRBV4-3 | CASSQEANSRILGGTFF | TGCGCCAGCAGCCAAGAGGCGAATTCTAGGATACTCGGGGGAACTTTCTTT
15 | TRBJ1-6 | . | . | TRBV4-1 | CASGTDMAAISPLHF | TGCGCCAGTGGGACTGACATGGCGGCGATTTCACCCCTCCACTTT
13 | TRBJ1-1 | . | . | TRBV5-1 | CASSLSDPTEAFF | TGCGCCAGCAGCTTATCAGACCCCACTGAAGCTTTCTTT
15 | TRBJ1-2 | . | . | TRBV12-5 | CASGHPSAVNYGYTF | TGTGCTAGTGGTCACCCCTCGGCCGTGAACTATGGCTACACCTTC
16 | TRBJ2-1 | . | . | TRBV27 | CASSLISGSSYNEQFF | TGTGCCAGCAGTTTAATTAGCGGAAGCTCCTACAATGAGCAGTTCTTC
15 | TRBJ1-6 | once | . | TRBV21-1 | CATLRGYWDNSPLHF | TGTGCCACCCTAAGGGGGTATTGGGATAATTCACCCCTCCACTTT
17 | TRBJ1-5 | . | . | TRBV28 | CASSLFSRRDFNQPQHF | TGTGCCAGCAGTTTATTCAGCCGGCGGGATTTCAATCAGCCCCAGCATTTT
16 | TRBJ1-1 | . | . | TRBV6-6 | CASINSGQGLGTEAFF | TGTGCCAGCATTAACAGTGGGCAGGGACTGGGCACTGAAGCTTTCTTT
16 | TRBJ2-7 | . | . | TRBV5-5 | CASSLLDTGRDEKQYF | TGTGCCAGCAGCTTGTTGGACACGGGGCGTGATGAAAAGCAGTACTTC
13 | TRBJ2-7 | . | . | TRBV15 | CATSRDSAPEQYF | TGTGCCACCAGCAGAGATTCTGCGCCCGAGCAGTACTTC
14 | TRBJ2-2 | . | . | TRBV13 | CASSLGRGTGELFF | TGTGCCAGCAGCTTAGGGCGAGGCACCGGGGAGCTGTTTTTT
16 | TRBJ1-2 | . | . | TRBV4-1 | CASSQVLAATNYGYTF | TGCGCCAGCAGCCAAGTTCTCGCAGCGACGAACTATGGCTACACCTTC